Below are 22 T cell receptor beta chains sequenced from a single sample in a study of cytomegalovirus exposure and HLA in healthy donors. PCR amplification relied on 60 Vbeta primers (plus 13 Jbeta primers). Clones were sequenced by immunoSEQ multiplex PCR, and TCRdb holds only the in-frame ones, with some missing. The sample yields about 61,000 clones, more than 70% seen once. Input material: PBMCs. The receptors derive from a man younger than 45 in good health and CMV-seropositive.

The gene calls are TRBV4-1 and TRBJ2-7; 11 nucleotides align to TRBD2. Unmatched junction bases numbered 3, after V lost 2 bases and J lost 0 bases. CDR1 is MGHRA, CDR2 YSYEKL, per germline. CDR3 size: 16 residues. The CDR3 sequence is CASSQYLAGGSYEQYF. The DNA for the CDR3 is TGCGCCAGCAGCCAATACCTAGCGGGAGGCTCCTACGAGCAGTACTTC.

The J gene is TRBJ1-1, the V gene TRBV9; D ambiguous. Trimming took 2 bases from V and 1 from J, leaving 6 bases between them. CDR1 and CDR2 (germline): SGDLS, YYNGEE. The CDR3 is made up of 13 amino acids. CDR3 loop: CASSVGKNTEAFF. Here the CDR3 DNA reads TGTGCCAGCAGCGTTGGCAAGAACACTGAAGCTTTCTTT.

This chain links TRBV6-5 with TRBJ1-2; 7 bases align to TRBD1. CDR1 is MNHEY and CDR2 is SVGAGI in the germline V gene. Trimming removed 5 bases from V and 4 bases from J; junction bases left unmatched: 7. This CDR3 has 14 amino acids. CDR3 sequence reads: CASSERDSVYGYTF. DNA for the CDR3: TGTGCCAGCAGTGAACGGGACAGCGTCTATGGCTACACCTTC.

The rearrangement joins TRBV30 to TRBJ1-1; D is perhaps TRBD1 (6 bases). Deletions cut 1 base from V and 7 bases from J, with 13 bases between. CDR1 GTSNPN and CDR2 SVGIG come from the germline V gene (reference sequence). There are 13 residues in the CDR3. DNA for the CDR3: TGTGCCTGGAGTGGCGGGGGCGGTTGTGAAGCTTTCTTT. Translation: CAWSGGGGCEAFF.

This chain links TRBV13 with TRBJ2-3, with TRBD2 matching over 9 bases. CDR3 size: 16 residues. Germline V gene data show CDR1 as PRHDT and CDR2 as FYEKMQ (reference sequence). The V segment lost 3 bases and the J segment 1 base; nucleotides outside the gene matches: 5. The chain's CDR3 is CASSFEAGGRTDTQYF. The CDR3 DNA sequence: TGTGCCAGCAGCTTCGAAGCGGGAGGCCGCACAGATACGCAGTATTTT.

V is TRBV14 and J is TRBJ2-3; no firm D call. CDR3 length: 13 amino acids. Germline V CDR1 and CDR2: SGHDN, FVKESK. V was pared by 4 bases and J by 1 base, with 6 bases between. CDR3 loop: CASSPTGTDTQYF. CDR3 nucleotide sequence: TGTGCCAGCAGCCCGACTGGCACAGATACGCAGTATTTT.

The V call is TRBV7-2, the J call TRBJ2-7; TRBD1 agrees at 11 bases. CDR1 SGHTA and CDR2 FQGNSA come from the germline V gene. Trimming cost V 5 bases and J 7 bases; bases outside gene matches: 10. The CDR3 covers 15 residues. The CDR3 nucleotides are TGTGCCAGCAGCCGCCGGGACAGGGGGGAAGGGGAGCAGTACTTC. Translating gives CASSRRDRGEGEQYF.

V and J are TRBV10-3 and TRBJ1-1, with TRBD1 matching over 8 bases. After removal of 3 bases from V and 3 bases from J, the junction contained 6 bases not matched to a gene. The CDR3 consists of 15 residues. Germline assignment: CDR1 ENHRY and CDR2 SYGVKD. In nucleotides, the CDR3 is TGTGCCATCAGTGACTTACAGGGGGAATACACTGAAGCTTTCTTT. Encoded protein: CAISDLQGEYTEAFF.

V gene TRBV7-3 combines with J gene TRBJ1-1; D possibly corresponds to TRBD1 (5 bases). There are 14 residues in the CDR3. Trimming left V 1 base short and J 5 bases short, with 11 bases between. Germline V CDR1 and CDR2: SGHTA, FQGTGA. The CDR3 reads CASSLKAGQTEAFF. The CDR3 nucleotides read TGTGCCAGCAGCTTAAAGGCAGGGCAAACTGAAGCTTTCTTT.

The chain carries TRBV12-2 and TRBJ1-1; the table's TRBD1 call for D was not verified on the DNA. TRBV12-2 is a pseudogene locus. CDR3 length equals 16 residues. The CDR3 region has the DNA TGTGCAAGTCGGTTTCCGGGACAGGGGGGCAACACTGAAGCTTTCTTT. Residues: CASRFPGQGGNTEAFF.

The chain links TRBV14 to TRBJ2-7; 10 bases are a match to TRBD1. The CDR3 runs to 15 residues. After removal of 4 bases from V and 5 bases from J, the junction contained 8 bases not matched to a gene. From germline, CDR1 is SGHDN and CDR2 FVKESK. CDR3 loop: CASSRFRDRGNEQYF. CDR3 bases: TGTGCCAGCAGCCGATTCCGGGACAGGGGCAACGAGCAGTACTTC.

The chain links TRBV19 to TRBJ2-1; TRBD2 matches 8 bases. This CDR3 contains 12 residues. Germline V gene sequence: CDR1 LNHDA, CDR2 SQIVND (reference sequence). The V segment lost 6 bases and the J segment 8 bases; nucleotides outside the gene matches: 3. The CDR3 spells CASSGRGDEQFF. CDR3 bases: TGTGCCAGTAGCGGGAGGGGGGATGAGCAGTTCTTC.

This clone was observed a single time. The chain links TRBV7-9 to TRBJ2-7; no reliable D call. Trimming removed 1 base from V and 5 bases from J, with 12 bases in between. In germline, CDR1 is SEHNR, CDR2 FQNEAQ (reference sequence). The CDR3 runs 14 residues. CDR3 loop: CASSLEYPRDEQYF. For the CDR3, the DNA is TGTGCCAGCAGCTTAGAGTACCCACGGGACGAGCAGTACTTC.

This clone has a single count. The chain recombines TRBV29-1 with TRBJ2-1; TRBD2 agrees at 9 bases. The trim removed 2 bases at V and 4 bases at J, leaving 15 bases unmatched. Germline V gene data show CDR1 as SQVTM and CDR2 as ANQGSEA. This CDR3 region has 18 residues. The CDR3 nucleotides read TGCAGCGTTGAACGGGATAGCGGGAGCTTTCTAGGGTACAATGAGCAGTTCTTC. Translation: CSVERDSGSFLGYNEQFF.

The V and J genes are TRBV7-2 and TRBJ2-3; the D is unclear. This CDR3 is 15 amino acids long. V gave up 5 bases and J gave up 2 bases, with 14 bases separating them. Germline V lookup: CDR1 SGHTA, CDR2 FQGNSA. The CDR3 DNA reads TGTGCCAGCAGCCCCGACTCTCACTTCACAGATACGCAGTATTTT. This sequence encodes CASSPDSHFTDTQYF.

This clone was observed a handful of times. The CDR3 DNA sequence: TGTGCCAGCAGCTCAAACGCTCTAGTGGGTGAGCAGTACTTC. Translated: CASSSNALVGEQYF. V gene TRBV11-2 combines with J gene TRBJ2-7; D not certain. CDR3 length: 14 residues. Germline CDR1 SGHAT, CDR2 FQNNGV. V lost 4 bases and J lost 7, with 17 bases in between.

In its sample, this clone was seen a few times. CDR3 amino acids: CASTADSSSYNEQFF. The CDR3 DNA follows: TGTGCCAGCACTGCGGACTCGAGCTCCTACAATGAGCAGTTCTTC. The V and J genes are TRBV28 and TRBJ2-1, with D tentatively TRBD2 (5 bases). Germline loops: CDR1 MDHEN, CDR2 SYDVKM. The CDR3 is made up of 15 amino acids. V gave up 7 bases and J gave up 0 bases, with 13 bases separating them.

J is TRBJ1-4 and V is TRBV6-1, with TRBD1 identical over 7 bases. This CDR3 region has 14 residues. Trimming removed 7 bases from V and 0 bases from J; junction bases left unmatched: 2. Germline V CDR1 and CDR2: MNHNS, SASEGT. CDR3 sequence (DNA): TGTGCCAGCACCAGGGGGGCAACTAATGAAAAACTGTTTTTT. Translation gives CASTRGATNEKLFF.

The chain has TRBV28 and TRBJ2-2; tentatively, D is TRBD2 (6 bases). The CDR3 length is 15 residues. Germline V gene lookup returns CDR1 MDHEN and CDR2 SYDVKM. Trimming took 3 bases from V and 4 from J, leaving 12 bases between them. The CDR3 region is CASSFQLAFTGELFF. The CDR3, as DNA: TGTGCCAGCAGTTTCCAGCTAGCGTTCACCGGGGAGCTGTTTTTT.

The chain couples TRBV7-9 to TRBJ1-1; maybe TRBD1 (5 bases). Germline CDR1 reads SEHNR; CDR2 reads FQNEAQ (reference sequence). The V end lost 5 bases, the J end lost 1 base, and 11 bases lay between the germline ends. The CDR3 has 14 residues. CDR3 in DNA: TGTGCCAGCAGCCCTTTTAGGGGGAACACTGAAGCTTTCTTT. Amino acids: CASSPFRGNTEAFF.

The chain recombines TRBV7-9 with TRBJ2-1, with TRBD2 matching 9 bases. From germline, CDR1 is SEHNR and CDR2 FQNEAQ (reference sequence). The V gene end was trimmed by 6 bases and the J gene end by 10 bases; junction bases not matched to a gene: 4. The CDR3 contains 12 residues. The CDR3 sequence: CASSLGLAEQFF. CDR3 DNA: TGTGCCAGCAGTCTCGGACTAGCGGAGCAGTTCTTC.

DNA of the CDR3: TGTGCCTGGAGGGGAGGCTATGGCTACACCTTC. The encoded protein is CAWRGGYGYTF. The chain recombines TRBV30 with TRBJ1-2; D not resolved. Germline values: CDR1 GTSNPN, CDR2 SVGIG (reference sequence). This CDR3 comprises 11 residues. Trimming stripped 3 bases from V and 4 bases from J, with 6 bases between.